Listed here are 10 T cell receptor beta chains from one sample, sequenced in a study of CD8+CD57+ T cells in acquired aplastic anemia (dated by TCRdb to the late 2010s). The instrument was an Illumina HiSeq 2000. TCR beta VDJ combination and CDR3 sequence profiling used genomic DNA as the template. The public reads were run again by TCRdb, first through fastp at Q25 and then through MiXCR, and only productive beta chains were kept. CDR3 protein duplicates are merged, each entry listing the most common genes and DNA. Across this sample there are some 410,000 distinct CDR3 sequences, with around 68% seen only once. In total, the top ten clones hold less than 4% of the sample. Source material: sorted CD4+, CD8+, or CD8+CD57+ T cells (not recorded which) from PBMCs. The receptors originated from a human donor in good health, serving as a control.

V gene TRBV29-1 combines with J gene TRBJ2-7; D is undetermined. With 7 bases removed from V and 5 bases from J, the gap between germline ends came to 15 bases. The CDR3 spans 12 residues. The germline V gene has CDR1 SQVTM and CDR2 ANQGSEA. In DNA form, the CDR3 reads TGCAGCGCCTGGGGTCTCGCTAACGAGCAGTACTTC. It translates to CSAWGLANEQYF.

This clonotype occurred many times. CDR3: CASSVASSPSYNEQFF. CDR3 coding DNA: TGTGCCAGCAGCGTCGCCTCGTCCCCCTCCTACAATGAGCAGTTCTTC. The gene calls are TRBV9 and TRBJ2-1; unclear D gene. This CDR3 is 16 amino acids long. The V end lost 2 bases, the J end lost 0 bases, and 12 bases lay between the germline ends. CDR1 and CDR2 (germline): SGDLS, YYNGEE. Supplemented by reference TRBV9 and TRBJ2-1, the full variable domain reads DSGVTQTPKHLITATGQRVTLRCSPRSGDLSVYWYQQSLDQGLQFLIQYYNGEERAKGNILERFSAQQFPDLHSELNLSSLELGDSALYFCASSVASSPSYNEQFFGPGTRLTVL.

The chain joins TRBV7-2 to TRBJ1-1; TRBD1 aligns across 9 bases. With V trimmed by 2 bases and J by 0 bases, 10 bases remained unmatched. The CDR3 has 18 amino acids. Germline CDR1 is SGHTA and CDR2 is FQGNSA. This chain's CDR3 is CASSLSGQGGFMNTEAFF. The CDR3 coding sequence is TGTGCCAGCAGCTTATCGGGACAGGGTGGCTTCATGAACACTGAAGCTTTCTTT.

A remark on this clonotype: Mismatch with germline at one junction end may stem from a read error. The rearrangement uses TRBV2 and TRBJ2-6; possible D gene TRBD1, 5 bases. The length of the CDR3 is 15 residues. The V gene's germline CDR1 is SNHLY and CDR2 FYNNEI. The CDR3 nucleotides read TGTGCCAGCAGCCGAGGACGCTCTGGGGCCAACGTCCTGCCTTTT. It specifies CASSRGRSGANVLPF.

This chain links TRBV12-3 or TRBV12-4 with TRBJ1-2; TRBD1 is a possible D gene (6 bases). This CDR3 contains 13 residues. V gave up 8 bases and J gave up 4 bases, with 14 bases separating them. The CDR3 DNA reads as TGTGCCAGCGGGCTCAGGGGCAGCTATGGCTACACCTTC. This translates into CASGLRGSYGYTF.

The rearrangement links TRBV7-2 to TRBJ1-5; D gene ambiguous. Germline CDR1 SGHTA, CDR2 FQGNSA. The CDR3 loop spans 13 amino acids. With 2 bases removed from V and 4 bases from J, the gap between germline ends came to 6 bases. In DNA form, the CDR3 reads TGTGCCAGCAGCTTAATGGGTAATCAGCCCCAGCATTTT. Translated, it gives CASSLMGNQPQHF.

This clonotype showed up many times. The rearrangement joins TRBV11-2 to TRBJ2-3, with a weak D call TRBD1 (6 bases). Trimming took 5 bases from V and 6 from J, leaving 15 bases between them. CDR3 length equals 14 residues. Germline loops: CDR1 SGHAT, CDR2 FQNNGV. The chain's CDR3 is CASSPKDSWDTQYF. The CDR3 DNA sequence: TGTGCCAGCAGCCCCAAGGACAGTTGGGATACGCAGTATTTT.

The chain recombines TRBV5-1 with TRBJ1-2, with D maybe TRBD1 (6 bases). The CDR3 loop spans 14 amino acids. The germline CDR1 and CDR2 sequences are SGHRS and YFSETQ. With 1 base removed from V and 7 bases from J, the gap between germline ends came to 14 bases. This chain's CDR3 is CASSLQTGNTGYTF. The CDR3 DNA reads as TGCGCCAGCAGCTTGCAGACAGGTAACACTGGCTACACCTTC.

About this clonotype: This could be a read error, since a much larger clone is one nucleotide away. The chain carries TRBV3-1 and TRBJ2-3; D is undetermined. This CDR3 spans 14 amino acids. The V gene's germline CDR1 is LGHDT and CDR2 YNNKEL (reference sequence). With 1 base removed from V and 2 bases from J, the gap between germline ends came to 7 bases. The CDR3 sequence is CASSQGSSTDTQYF. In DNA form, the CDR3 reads TGTGCCAGCAGCCAAGGATCATCCACAGATACGCAGTATTTT.

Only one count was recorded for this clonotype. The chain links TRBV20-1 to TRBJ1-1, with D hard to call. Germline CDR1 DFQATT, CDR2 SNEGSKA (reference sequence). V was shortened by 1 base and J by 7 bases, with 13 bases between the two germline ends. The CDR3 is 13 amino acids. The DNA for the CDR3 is TGCAGTGCTAGAGTGCGGTCGGCCAGTGAAGCTTTCTTT. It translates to CSARVRSASEAFF.